This T cell receptor beta chain was observed in a study of control samples from healthy donors and cancer patients. The CDR3 runs to 13 residues. Germline V gene data show CDR1 as GTSNPN and CDR2 as SVGIG (reference sequence). Losses at the gene ends were 1 base for V and 7 bases for J; bases not matched to a gene: 4. Method: immunoSEQ multiplex PCR; TCRdb's copy keeps in-frame clones and lacks some. The sample comprises roughly 370,000 clones, 90% of which are singletons, and 5.5% to 8% rests with the top ten. Sample: PBMCs. The J gene is TRBJ1-5, the V gene TRBV30, with 7 positions matching TRBD1. The sequence was collected from a man in his forties or fifties with head and neck cancer. This chain's CDR3 is CAWSADRAQPQHF. CDR3 coding DNA: TGTGCCTGGAGTGCCGACAGGGCCCAGCCCCAGCATTTT. The complete variable domain, with remaining parts taken from reference TRBV30 and TRBJ1-5, reads SQTIHQWPATLVQPVGSPLSLECTVEGTSNPNLYWYRQAAGRGLQLLFYSVGIGQISSEVPQNLSASRPQDRQFILSSKKLLLSDSGFYLCAWSADRAQPQHFGDGTRLSIL.